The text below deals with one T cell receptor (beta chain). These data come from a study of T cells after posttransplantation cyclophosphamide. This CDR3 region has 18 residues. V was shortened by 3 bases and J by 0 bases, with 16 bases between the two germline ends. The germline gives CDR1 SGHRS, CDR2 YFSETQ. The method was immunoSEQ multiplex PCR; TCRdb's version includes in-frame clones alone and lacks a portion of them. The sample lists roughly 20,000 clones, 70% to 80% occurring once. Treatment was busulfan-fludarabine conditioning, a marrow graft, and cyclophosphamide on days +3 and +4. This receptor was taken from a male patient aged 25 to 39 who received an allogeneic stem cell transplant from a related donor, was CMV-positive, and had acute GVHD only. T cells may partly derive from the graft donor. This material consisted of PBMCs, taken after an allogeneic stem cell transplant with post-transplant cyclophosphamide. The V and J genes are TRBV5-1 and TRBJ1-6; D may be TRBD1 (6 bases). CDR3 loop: CASSSPQGSGSYNSPLHF. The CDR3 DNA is TGCGCCAGCAGCTCGCCGCAGGGGTCGGGCTCCTATAATTCACCCCTCCACTTT.